The 21 T cell receptor beta chains reported below all come from one sample, sequenced in a study of blood T cell repertoires in COVID-19. Using immunoSEQ multiplex PCR, the repertoire was profiled, and TCRdb retains in-frame clones only, with some absent. The sample has about 140,000 clones, nearly 80% seen once. Sequencing was carried out using PBMCs or T cells enriched from blood (not recorded which). The receptors shown here come from a woman aged 45-60 years who had recovered from COVID-19.

The chain is built from TRBV10-3 and TRBJ1-2; the D is unclear. The germline CDR1 and CDR2 sequences are ENHRY and SYGVKD. Trimming took 4 bases from V and 0 from J, leaving 12 bases between them. This CDR3 is built from 15 residues. The CDR3 DNA reads TGTGCCATCAGTGTGGAGGGATGGGCTAACTATGGCTACACCTTC. This codes for CAISVEGWANYGYTF.

The gene calls are TRBV5-1 and TRBJ1-2; weak D call: TRBD1 (6 bases). This CDR3 comprises 13 residues. CDR1 is SGHRS, CDR2 YFSETQ, per germline. V was shortened by 3 bases and J by 3 bases, with 9 bases between the two germline ends. CDR3 sequence: CASSYRQDYGYTF. CDR3 DNA: TGCGCCAGCAGCTACCGACAGGACTATGGCTACACCTTC.

V gene TRBV11-1 combines with J gene TRBJ2-7; D is perhaps TRBD1 (5 bases). Germline loops: CDR1 SGHAT, CDR2 FQDESV (reference sequence). This CDR3 region has 12 residues. Trimming took off 1 base at V and 6 bases at J, with 7 bases between the two ends. The CDR3: CASSLEGVEQYF. The CDR3 bases are TGTGCCAGCAGCTTAGAAGGGGTCGAGCAGTACTTC.

The V gene is TRBV5-1, the J gene TRBJ2-6, with unresolved D. In germline, CDR1 is SGHRS, CDR2 YFSETQ. V lost 0 bases, J lost 0 bases, and 7 bases lay in between. The CDR3 runs to 16 residues. For the CDR3, the DNA is TGCGCCAGCAGCTTGGTTGGCAGCTCTGGGGCCAACGTCCTGACTTTC. Protein product: CASSLVGSSGANVLTF.

The chain recombines TRBV19 with TRBJ2-7, with 8 bases fitting TRBD2. V shed 2 bases, J shed 2 bases, and the junction held 5 bases outside the gene matches. Germline V gene data show CDR1 as LNHDA and CDR2 as SQIVND (reference sequence). The CDR3 consists of 15 residues. The CDR3 DNA reads as TGTGCCAGTAGTATACCGGGACTAGAAGCCTACGAGCAGTACTTC. It codes for CASSIPGLEAYEQYF.

V is TRBV7-3 and J is TRBJ2-2; the match to TRBD2 covers 7 bases. CDR1 is SGHTA and CDR2 is FQGTGA in the germline V gene. V lost 0 bases and J lost 6; bases outside the gene matches: 4. The CDR3 is made up of 15 amino acids. In DNA, the CDR3 is TGTGCCAGCAGCTTAACGGGGGGGTCAGCCGGGGAGCTGTTTTTT. It codes for CASSLTGGSAGELFF.

The gene calls are TRBV28 and TRBJ1-6; D might be TRBD1 (5 bases). This CDR3 spans 15 amino acids. Trimming took off 7 bases at V and 9 bases at J, with 19 bases between the two ends. CDR1 is MDHEN and CDR2 is SYDVKM in the germline V gene. The CDR3 sequence is CASMGPGGIGSPLHF. For the CDR3, the DNA is TGTGCCAGCATGGGGCCGGGGGGTATAGGTTCACCCCTCCACTTT.

CDR3: CASSLQGGNSPLHF. CDR3 nucleotides: TGTGCCAGCAGCTTACAGGGAGGGAATTCACCCCTCCACTTT. The chain recombines TRBV7-6 with TRBJ1-6; possible D gene TRBD1, 5 bases. CDR3 size: 14 residues. V lost 2 bases and J lost 7, with 9 bases in between. CDR1 is SGHVS, CDR2 FNYEAQ, per germline. The full variable domain, with the rest looked up from reference TRBV7-6 and TRBJ1-6, is GAGVSQSPRYKVTKRGQDVALRCDPISGHVSLYWYRQALGQGPEFLTYFNYEAQQDKSGLPNDRFSAERPEGSISTLTIQRTEQRDSAMYRCASSLQGGNSPLHFGNGTRLTVT.

V usage is TRBV9 and J usage is TRBJ2-5, with D possibly matching TRBD2 (6 bases). Trimming took off 6 bases at V and 0 bases at J, with 9 bases between the two ends. In germline, CDR1 is SGDLS, CDR2 YYNGEE. The CDR3 has 13 amino acids. Here the CDR3 reads CASTSGDQETQYF. CDR3 bases: TGTGCCAGCACTTCGGGAGACCAAGAGACCCAGTACTTC.

The chain recombines TRBV2 with TRBJ1-1; D is possibly TRBD1 (6 bases). Germline CDR1 reads SNHLY; CDR2 reads FYNNEI. CDR3 length equals 14 residues. V shed 5 bases and J shed 5 bases, with 15 bases lying between them. The CDR3 spells CASSQVGGQTEAFF. In DNA form, the CDR3 reads TGTGCCAGCAGTCAGGTGGGGGGGCAGACTGAAGCTTTCTTT.

The genes are TRBV2 and TRBJ1-6; the D gene is possibly TRBD1 (5 bases). V lost 3 bases, J lost 7 bases, and 13 bases lay in between. Germline assignment: CDR1 SNHLY and CDR2 FYNNEI. This CDR3 contains 15 residues. This CDR3 reads CASSEGQGGNSPLHF. In nucleotides, the CDR3 is TGTGCCAGCAGTGAGGGGCAGGGTGGGAATTCACCCCTCCACTTT.

CDR3 residues: CASSTTGYSNQPQHF. The CDR3 nucleotides read TGTGCCAGCAGCACGACAGGATATAGCAATCAGCCCCAGCATTTT. The chain links TRBV7-9 to TRBJ1-5; TRBD1 is a possible D gene (6 bases). From germline, CDR1 is SEHNR and CDR2 FQNEAQ (reference sequence). This CDR3 region has 15 residues. Trimming pared 5 bases from V and 0 bases from J, leaving 11 bases between.

The chain recombines TRBV7-8 with TRBJ1-1; a weak D match, TRBD1 (5 bases). The V end was cut by 3 bases, the J end by 10 bases, with 15 bases between. CDR1 is SGHVS, CDR2 FQNEAQ, per germline. CDR3 length equals 13 residues. This chain's CDR3 is CASSFSGLFGAFF. CDR3 DNA sequence: TGTGCCAGCAGCTTTTCAGGGTTATTCGGAGCTTTCTTT. The complete variable domain, with remaining parts taken from reference TRBV7-8 and TRBJ1-1, reads GAGVSQSPRYKVAKRGQDVALRCDPISGHVSLFWYQQALGQGPEFLTYFQNEAQLDKSGLPSDRFFAERPEGSVSTLKIQRTQQEDSAVYLCASSFSGLFGAFFGQGTRLTVV.

The gene calls are TRBV9 and TRBJ2-5, with a weak D call TRBD2 (6 bases). The V end was cut by 4 bases, the J end by 5 bases, with 18 bases between. The CDR3 spans 15 residues. CDR1 and CDR2 from the germline V gene are SGDLS and YYNGEE. DNA for the CDR3: TGTGCCAGCAGCCTACGGGGGAGGTCAGCGGAGACCCAGTACTTC. Translating gives CASSLRGRSAETQYF.

Details on this clone: The same CDR3 also results from other DNA sequences found in this sample. The V call is TRBV3-1 (or the pseudogene TRBV3-2), the J call TRBJ2-3, with 12 bases aligning to TRBD2. The CDR3 runs to 15 residues. V gave up 2 bases and J gave up 5 bases; unmatched junction bases: 2. The germline gives CDR1 LGHDT, CDR2 YNNKEL (reference sequence). The CDR3 loop is CASSQLAGGRDTQYF. CDR3 nucleotide sequence: TGTGCCAGCAGCCAACTAGCGGGGGGGCGAGATACGCAGTATTTT.

The chain recombines TRBV4-1 with TRBJ2-5, with D perhaps matching TRBD2 (7 bases). Trimming pared 4 bases from V and 5 bases from J, leaving 20 bases between. CDR1 and CDR2 (germline): MGHRA, YSYEKL. The CDR3 consists of 16 residues. The CDR3, as DNA: TGCGCCAGCAGCCGGGGGAGGGGGGGCCGGGGGGAGACCCAGTACTTC. It yields the protein CASSRGRGGRGETQYF.

This rearrangement joins TRBV18 to TRBJ2-7; D unclear. Looked up from germline, CDR1 is KGHSH and CDR2 is LQKENI. The CDR3 is made up of 17 amino acids. Trimming left V 3 bases short and J 6 bases short, with 24 bases between. CDR3: CASSPQSSYTSGAEQYF. The DNA of the CDR3 is TGTGCCAGCTCACCCCAATCCTCTTATACGTCAGGCGCCGAGCAGTACTTC.

The chain joins TRBV19 to TRBJ1-5; 9 bases match TRBD1. V gave up 4 bases and J gave up 2 bases; unmatched junction bases: 12. The CDR3 has 18 amino acids. The germline V gene has CDR1 LNHDA and CDR2 SQIVND (reference sequence). The CDR3 sequence: CASSTGNRGQGGNQPQHF. CDR3 DNA: TGTGCCAGTAGTACCGGGAACAGGGGGCAAGGTGGCAATCAGCCCCAGCATTTT.

The chain employs TRBV5-1 and TRBJ2-5, with 7 bases that match TRBD2. V lost 5 bases and J lost 5; bases outside the gene matches: 12. The CDR3 is made up of 15 amino acids. Germline lookup yields CDR1 SGHRS and CDR2 YFSETQ. The CDR3 DNA sequence: TGCGCCAGCAGTTGGGGGTCCCGGGGAGGGGAGACCCAGTACTTC. It yields the protein CASSWGSRGGETQYF.

This sequence joins TRBV7-3 and TRBJ1-2; TRBD1 is a possible D gene (6 bases). CDR3 length: 14 residues. V lost 5 bases and J 2 bases, leaving 12 bases between the germline ends. Looked up from germline, CDR1 is SGHTA and CDR2 is FQGTGA. CDR3 in amino acids: CASSPKRGNYGYTF. DNA of the CDR3: TGTGCCAGCAGCCCAAAAAGGGGGAACTATGGCTACACCTTC. The full variable domain, completed using reference TRBV7-3 and TRBJ1-2, is GAGVSQTPSNKVTEKGKYVELRCDPISGHTALYWYRQSLGQGPEFLIYFQGTGAADDSGLPNDRFFAVRPEGSVSTLKIQRTERGDSAVYLCASSPKRGNYGYTFGSGTRLTVV.

This chain uses TRBV7-7 with TRBJ2-5, with 10 bases fitting TRBD2. This CDR3 comprises 16 residues. Germline CDR1 SSHAT, CDR2 FNYEAQ (reference sequence). With 3 bases clipped from V and 3 bases from J, the junction kept 7 bases outside the gene matches. The CDR3 is CASSFALAGAEETQYF. CDR3 DNA sequence: TGTGCCAGCAGCTTCGCCCTAGCGGGAGCGGAAGAGACCCAGTACTTC.